This is a list of T cell receptor beta chains from one sample in a study of kidney transplant recipient with SARS-CoV-2 infection. MiXCR, run by TCRdb on the reads, gives a single entry per CDR3 protein. The sample has under 300,000 distinct CDR3 sequences; 25% to 30% are singletons. The sample here was a blood sample, taken at baseline and between days 110 and 120 from a kidney transplant recipient. These receptors came from a young adult male patient who had COVID-19 and was a kidney transplant recipient. Some T cells may arise from the graft donor. Both conserved end residues are part of each CDR3.

J gene,V gene,CDR3 protein
TRBJ1-3,TRBV6-5,CASRRDRDSGNTIYF
TRBJ1-2,TRBV20-1,CSASWQGEVGYGYTF
TRBJ1-2,TRBV5-4,CASRLNVPGKTYGYTF
TRBJ1-2,TRBV5-5,CASGPTVSRKTYGYTF
TRBJ1-6,TRBV15,CATSRDRSTAPHF
TRBJ1-1,TRBV5-1,CASSITMNTEAFF
TRBJ2-6,TRBV27,CASSFGQGAGANVLTF
TRBJ1-2,TRBV5-4,CASYWCVPGKTYGYTF
TRBJ2-1,TRBV6-5,CASKRRTGTYNEQFF
TRBJ2-3,TRBV21-1,CASRKCIATVMQDTQYF
TRBJ1-3,TRBV23-1,CASSQTGLGNTIYF
TRBJ2-3,TRBV28,CASSLSPPEAKKVAGVRADTQYF
TRBJ1-6,TRBV2,CASTMLKAPLHF
TRBJ2-1,TRBV5-1,CASSFTVVNEQFF
TRBJ1-2,TRBV19,CASSMGQANQRYTF
TRBJ2-1,TRBV5-1,CASRGGDYNNEQFF
TRBJ1-2,TRBV29-1,CSVSDRLEYGYTF
TRBJ1-4,TRBV11-3,CASSSRTGRVANEKLFF
TRBJ2-7,TRBV10-2,CATSGQGVNEQYF
TRBJ1-5,TRBV30,CAWSVEEQQPQHF
TRBJ1-2,TRBV7-1,CASSSCSHEGKTYGYTF
TRBJ2-1,TRBV20-1,CSARTTQGQFF
TRBJ1-1,TRBV2,CASRDRGGTEAFF
TRBJ2-3,TRBV6-2/TRBV6-3,CASSCTNRVGTPDTQYF
TRBJ2-3,TRBV5-5,CASSLKSSGSSTDTQYF
TRBJ2-7,TRBV20-1,CSAPGLAGDEQYF
TRBJ2-1,TRBV5-1,CASSLDGGAYNEQFF
TRBJ2-1,TRBV19,CASSMGWGQDYNEQFF
TRBJ1-2,TRBV25-1,CASSDPGETYGYTF
TRBJ2-1,TRBV9,CASSAGWGSSYNEQFF
TRBJ2-1,TRBV29-1,CSVEDRGLVGF
TRBJ2-1,TRBV5-4,CASSLGLALDNEQSF
TRBJ2-7,TRBV7-2,CASTLQGAQDEQYF
TRBJ2-2,TRBV5-1,CASSIRGPTGELFF
TRBJ2-7,TRBV2,CASRLDRGQDEQYF
TRBJ2-1,TRBV10-3,CAIKTTGVDEQFF
TRBJ1-2,TRBV16,CASSTSMAVRKTYGYTF
TRBJ2-5,TRBV11-3,CASSLGKGWETQYF
TRBJ2-1,TRBV14,CDSSQADRALGNEQFF
TRBJ2-5,TRBV5-3,CARSPGGPETQYF
TRBJ1-2,TRBV16,CASSKVPVVGKTYGYTF
TRBJ1-2,TRBV4-3,CASSPARAGDGYTF
TRBJ1-2,TRBV28,CASSGAGYGYTF
TRBJ1-4,TRBV29-1,CSVEGDSLPEKLFF
TRBJ2-3,TRBV6-1,CASSRTPDTQYF
TRBJ1-2,TRBV5-4,CASSPRGTSYGYTF
TRBJ1-2,TRBV6-9,CASSTKEPYGKTYGYTF
TRBJ2-3,TRBV13,CASSFFEREKNTDTQYF
TRBJ2-3,TRBV10-3,CAIGEEKGGGTDTQYF
TRBJ1-4,TRBV9,CASSPRFGEGEKLFF
TRBJ2-2,TRBV7-9,CASSRQGAGTGELFF
TRBJ1-5,TRBV19,CASSMMTAAMGQPQHF
TRBJ1-5,TRBV28,CASKWGGKPQHF
TRBJ1-3,TRBV12-3/TRBV12-4,CASSLADPRQGGKNTIYF